A selection of T cell receptor beta chains follows, all from one sample in a study of graft-versus-host responses after intestinal transplantation. The antigens these receptors bind are not known. Produced via immunoSEQ multiplex PCR; TCRdb's table is partial and in-frame only. The data show approximately 86,000 clones, 91% seen once. Specimen: unstimulated CD4+ T cells sorted from spleen or lymph node cells, collected before intestinal transplant. Source of these receptors: a human donor who received an intestinal transplant. Each CDR3 is given with its conserved first and last residue. Fields, in order: V gene, D gene, J gene, clone size, CDR3 protein, CDR3 DNA. The D gene is left open where the match is weak. Only some rows state a clone size, as once, few, many or a class for expanded clones.

V gene: TRBV5-1
D gene: TRBD1
J gene: TRBJ2-2
clone size: NA
CDR3 protein: CASSPGTGPGELFF
CDR3 DNA: TGCGCCAGCAGCCCCGGGACAGGGCCCGGGGAGCTGTTTTTT

V gene: TRBV5-1
D gene: NA
J gene: TRBJ1-6
clone size: NA
CDR3 protein: CASGESAPLHF
CDR3 DNA: TGCGCCAGCGGGGAGAGTGCACCCCTCCACTTT

V gene: TRBV30
D gene: NA
J gene: TRBJ1-6
clone size: NA
CDR3 protein: CAWSQIYNSPLHF
CDR3 DNA: TGTGCCTGGAGTCAGATTTATAATTCACCCCTCCACTTT

V gene: TRBV7-2
D gene: NA
J gene: TRBJ2-7
clone size: NA
CDR3 protein: CASSPVRGKDYEQYF
CDR3 DNA: TGTGCCAGCAGCCCAGTAAGGGGTAAGGACTACGAGCAGTACTTC

V gene: TRBV11-3
D gene: NA
J gene: TRBJ1-2
clone size: NA
CDR3 protein: CASSLSRAGYGYTF
CDR3 DNA: TGTGCCAGCAGCTTAAGCAGGGCTGGCTATGGCTACACCTTC

V gene: TRBV10-3
D gene: TRBD2
J gene: TRBJ2-7
clone size: NA
CDR3 protein: CAISDPTSGWYEQYF
CDR3 DNA: TGTGCCATCAGTGACCCGACTAGCGGGTGGTACGAGCAGTACTTC

V gene: TRBV30
D gene: NA
J gene: TRBJ1-1
clone size: NA
CDR3 protein: CAWSEGQPGSTEAFF
CDR3 DNA: TGTGCCTGGAGTGAGGGACAACCGGGATCCACTGAAGCTTTCTTT

V gene: TRBV30
D gene: TRBD1
J gene: TRBJ1-5
clone size: NA
CDR3 protein: CAWSMTGLDQPQHF
CDR3 DNA: TGTGCCTGGAGTATGACAGGGCTGGATCAGCCCCAGCATTTT

V gene: TRBV7-2
D gene: NA
J gene: TRBJ2-7
clone size: NA
CDR3 protein: CASSLNRAYEQYF
CDR3 DNA: TGTGCCAGCAGCTTAAACAGGGCCTACGAGCAGTACTTC

V gene: TRBV5-5
D gene: NA
J gene: TRBJ2-5
clone size: NA
CDR3 protein: CASSLTTLGAQYF
CDR3 DNA: TGTGCCAGCAGCTTGACCACCCTAGGGGCCCAGTACTTC

V gene: TRBV7-2
D gene: TRBD2
J gene: TRBJ2-3
clone size: NA
CDR3 protein: CASSFLAGGDTQYF
CDR3 DNA: TGTGCCAGCAGCTTTTTAGCGGGGGGAGATACGCAGTATTTT

V gene: TRBV4-3
D gene: NA
J gene: TRBJ1-6
clone size: NA
CDR3 protein: CASSRAIHNSPLHF
CDR3 DNA: TGCGCCAGCAGCCGAGCAATCCATAATTCACCCCTCCACTTT

V gene: TRBV11-3
D gene: NA
J gene: TRBJ1-1
clone size: NA
CDR3 protein: CASSLPGMAEAFF
CDR3 DNA: TGTGCCAGCAGCTTACCGGGAATGGCTGAAGCTTTCTTT

V gene: TRBV19
D gene: TRBD2
J gene: TRBJ2-5
clone size: NA
CDR3 protein: CASSIGLAGGETQYF
CDR3 DNA: TGTGCCAGTAGTATCGGGCTAGCGGGGGGAGAGACCCAGTACTTC

V gene: TRBV6-6
D gene: NA
J gene: TRBJ1-2
clone size: once
CDR3 protein: CASRPREGYGYTF
CDR3 DNA: TGTGCCAGCAGACCCCGGGAGGGCTATGGCTACACCTTC

V gene: TRBV5-1
D gene: NA
J gene: TRBJ1-3
clone size: NA
CDR3 protein: CASSWGGTFSGNTIYF
CDR3 DNA: TGCGCCAGCAGCTGGGGCGGCACTTTCTCTGGAAACACCATATATTTT

V gene: TRBV7-2
D gene: NA
J gene: TRBJ2-4
clone size: NA
CDR3 protein: CASSSNPGGKNIQYF
CDR3 DNA: TGTGCCAGCAGCTCCAACCCCGGAGGGAAAAACATTCAGTACTTC

V gene: TRBV7-9
D gene: NA
J gene: TRBJ1-6
clone size: NA
CDR3 protein: CASSLEADSPLHF
CDR3 DNA: TGTGCCAGCAGCTTAGAGGCGGATTCACCCCTCCACTTT

V gene: TRBV23-1
D gene: TRBD1
J gene: TRBJ2-7
clone size: NA
CDR3 protein: CASSQSRDRASYEQYF
CDR3 DNA: TGCGCCAGCAGTCAATCGCGGGACAGGGCCTCCTACGAGCAGTACTTC

V gene: TRBV6-5
D gene: TRBD1
J gene: TRBJ1-1
clone size: NA
CDR3 protein: CASSYRFTGDTEAFF
CDR3 DNA: TGTGCCAGCAGTTACCGATTTACAGGGGACACTGAAGCTTTCTTT

V gene: TRBV5-5
D gene: TRBD2
J gene: TRBJ2-7
clone size: NA
CDR3 protein: CASSLEQTSGGVLMYEQYF
CDR3 DNA: TGTGCCAGCAGCTTGGAGCAGACTAGCGGGGGGGTCTTGATGTACGAGCAGTACTTC

V gene: TRBV5-1
D gene: TRBD2
J gene: TRBJ2-1
clone size: once
CDR3 protein: CASIPTGTSGGNEQFF
CDR3 DNA: TGCGCCAGCATACCTACCGGGACTAGCGGGGGCAATGAGCAGTTCTTC

V gene: TRBV9
D gene: NA
J gene: TRBJ2-2
clone size: once
CDR3 protein: CASSVETRNGELFF
CDR3 DNA: TGTGCCAGCAGCGTGGAGACTAGGAACGGGGAGCTGTTTTTT

V gene: TRBV7-6
D gene: TRBD2
J gene: TRBJ2-3
clone size: NA
CDR3 protein: CASSLAWTSGNKDTQYF
CDR3 DNA: TGTGCCAGCAGCTTAGCGTGGACTAGCGGGAACAAAGATACGCAGTATTTT

V gene: TRBV12-5
D gene: TRBD2
J gene: TRBJ2-3
clone size: NA
CDR3 protein: CASGFATSGGALPVADTQYF
CDR3 DNA: TGTGCTAGTGGATTTGCTACTAGCGGGGGGGCACTGCCGGTGGCAGATACGCAGTATTTT

V gene: TRBV11-3
D gene: NA
J gene: TRBJ2-3
clone size: NA
CDR3 protein: CASHRDADTQYF
CDR3 DNA: TGTGCCAGCCACAGGGATGCAGATACGCAGTATTTT

V gene: TRBV4-3
D gene: NA
J gene: TRBJ2-2
clone size: NA
CDR3 protein: CASSQGPGGGTGELFF
CDR3 DNA: TGCGCCAGCAGCCAAGGGCCGGGGGGCGGCACCGGGGAGCTGTTTTTT

V gene: TRBV19
D gene: TRBD1
J gene: TRBJ1-5
clone size: NA
CDR3 protein: CASSNKRDSSYQPQHF
CDR3 DNA: TGTGCCAGTAGCAACAAACGGGACAGCTCCTATCAGCCCCAGCATTTT

V gene: TRBV10-3
D gene: NA
J gene: TRBJ2-1
clone size: NA
CDR3 protein: CAISESSNEQFF
CDR3 DNA: TGTGCCATCAGTGAGTCGAGCAATGAGCAGTTCTTC

V gene: TRBV6-1
D gene: NA
J gene: TRBJ1-3
clone size: NA
CDR3 protein: CASSEALQGGGNTIYF
CDR3 DNA: TGTGCCAGCAGTGAAGCGCTTCAAGGGGGAGGAAACACCATATATTTT

V gene: TRBV7-9
D gene: NA
J gene: TRBJ1-1
clone size: NA
CDR3 protein: CASSLNLEAFF
CDR3 DNA: TGTGCCAGCAGCTTAAACCTAGAAGCTTTCTTT

V gene: TRBV7-8
D gene: TRBD2
J gene: TRBJ2-7
clone size: once
CDR3 protein: CASSLRSSDSSGGAYEQYF
CDR3 DNA: TGTGCCAGCAGCTTGAGGTCGAGTGATTCTAGCGGGGGGGCCTACGAGCAGTACTTC

V gene: TRBV21-1
D gene: NA
J gene: TRBJ1-2
clone size: NA
CDR3 protein: CASSKAGGGYGYTF
CDR3 DNA: TGTGCCAGCAGCAAAGCGGGGGGAGGATACGGCTACACCTTC

V gene: TRBV18
D gene: TRBD2
J gene: TRBJ2-3
clone size: NA
CDR3 protein: CASSPSGGPSTDTQYF
CDR3 DNA: TGTGCCAGCTCACCGAGCGGGGGGCCAAGCACAGATACGCAGTATTTT

V gene: TRBV7-9
D gene: NA
J gene: TRBJ1-6
clone size: once
CDR3 protein: CASTGETAAYNSPLHF
CDR3 DNA: TGTGCCAGCACCGGGGAAACAGCGGCCTATAATTCACCCCTCCACTTT

V gene: TRBV2
D gene: TRBD1
J gene: TRBJ2-2
clone size: NA
CDR3 protein: CASSATGFDTGELFF
CDR3 DNA: TGTGCCAGCAGCGCGACAGGGTTTGACACCGGGGAGCTGTTTTTT

V gene: TRBV5-1
D gene: NA
J gene: TRBJ1-1
clone size: NA
CDR3 protein: CASSWGPRSQAGAFF
CDR3 DNA: TGCGCCAGCAGCTGGGGGCCCAGATCCCAGGCGGGAGCTTTCTTT

V gene: TRBV2
D gene: NA
J gene: TRBJ2-3
clone size: once
CDR3 protein: CASSSSWGAGTDTQYF
CDR3 DNA: TGTGCCAGCAGTTCCAGCTGGGGCGCGGGCACAGATACGCAGTATTTT

V gene: TRBV30
D gene: TRBD1
J gene: TRBJ1-5
clone size: NA
CDR3 protein: CAWSVGDRGHQPQHF
CDR3 DNA: TGTGCCTGGAGTGTAGGGGACAGGGGACATCAGCCCCAGCATTTT

V gene: TRBV4-3
D gene: TRBD2
J gene: TRBJ2-3
clone size: NA
CDR3 protein: CASSQDRGGGAGDTQYF
CDR3 DNA: TGCGCCAGCAGCCAAGATCGTGGCGGGGGGGCAGGGGATACGCAGTATTTT

V gene: TRBV7-2
D gene: NA
J gene: TRBJ2-4
clone size: NA
CDR3 protein: CASSLSGASNIQYF
CDR3 DNA: TGTGCCAGCAGCTTAAGCGGAGCATCAAACATTCAGTACTTC

V gene: TRBV4-3
D gene: NA
J gene: TRBJ2-4
clone size: NA
CDR3 protein: CASSQVGGTKNIQYF
CDR3 DNA: TGCGCCAGCAGCCAAGTTGGGGGCACCAAAAACATTCAGTACTTC

V gene: TRBV18
D gene: NA
J gene: TRBJ2-1
clone size: NA
CDR3 protein: CASSPVRRLGRDEQFF
CDR3 DNA: TGTGCCAGCTCACCCGTCCGAAGGCTGGGTCGGGATGAGCAGTTCTTC

V gene: TRBV2
D gene: NA
J gene: TRBJ2-1
clone size: NA
CDR3 protein: CASRYQVSGEQFF
CDR3 DNA: TGTGCCAGCAGGTATCAGGTTTCGGGAGAGCAGTTCTTC

V gene: TRBV6-5
D gene: NA
J gene: TRBJ1-1
clone size: NA
CDR3 protein: CAGSYSRTENTEAFF
CDR3 DNA: TGTGCCGGCAGTTACTCTAGGACAGAAAACACTGAAGCTTTCTTT

V gene: TRBV27
D gene: NA
J gene: TRBJ2-7
clone size: NA
CDR3 protein: CASSSLTGPKGEQYF
CDR3 DNA: TGTGCCAGCAGTTCCCTGACAGGTCCCAAGGGCGAGCAGTACTTC

V gene: TRBV10-1
D gene: NA
J gene: TRBJ1-1
clone size: few
CDR3 protein: CASSEQGVTEAFF
CDR3 DNA: TGCGCCAGCAGTGAACAGGGTGTAACTGAAGCTTTCTTT

V gene: TRBV15
D gene: NA
J gene: TRBJ1-2
clone size: NA
CDR3 protein: CATSRAPGDGSLGGYTF
CDR3 DNA: TGTGCCACCAGCAGAGCCCCGGGGGACGGCAGCCTAGGGGGCTACACCTTC

V gene: TRBV2
D gene: NA
J gene: TRBJ1-1
clone size: once
CDR3 protein: CASSEENSLTEAFF
CDR3 DNA: TGTGCCAGCAGTGAGGAAAATAGCCTCACTGAAGCTTTCTTT

V gene: TRBV18
D gene: NA
J gene: TRBJ1-2
clone size: NA
CDR3 protein: CASSTTLTVTSNYGYTF
CDR3 DNA: TGTGCCAGCTCAACTACCTTGACAGTTACGTCTAACTATGGCTACACCTTC

V gene: TRBV7-2
D gene: TRBD1
J gene: TRBJ1-2
clone size: NA
CDR3 protein: CASSHTGGYGYTF
CDR3 DNA: TGTGCCAGCAGCCATACAGGGGGCTATGGCTACACCTTC

V gene: TRBV21-1
D gene: NA
J gene: TRBJ2-3
clone size: NA
CDR3 protein: CASSKASGTSPSRDTQYF
CDR3 DNA: TGTGCCAGCAGCAAAGCCTCGGGTACTAGTCCTTCCAGGGATACGCAGTATTTT

V gene: TRBV5-1
D gene: NA
J gene: TRBJ2-3
clone size: once
CDR3 protein: CASSSLQAGDTQYF
CDR3 DNA: TGCGCCAGCAGCTCTCTGCAGGCTGGAGATACGCAGTATTTT